There are many counts of the clone carrying this TCR beta chain. This sample stems from a study of human T cells and chemical hapten exposure. From the RACE reads, TCRdb called clonotypes with MiXCR, one entry per CDR3 protein. The sample lists tens of thousands of distinct CDR3 sequences, 5.5% to 7.5% occurring once. Noted time point: pre-sensitization, week 0. Treatment noted: therapeutic diphenylcyclopropenone sensitization with weekly scalp DPC. Germline CDR1 reads MNHEY; CDR2 reads SVGAGI. V lost 2 bases and J lost 2, with 13 bases in between. The CDR3 loop spans 15 amino acids. The genes are TRBV6-5 and TRBJ2-7, with D perhaps assigned TRBD1 or TRBD2 (5 bases each). The specimen was whole blood, collected in connection with sensitization to the hapten diphenylcyclopropenone (DPC). This TCR derives from a woman aged 25 to 39 with alopecia areata. Some clones in this sample may be carry-over from other donors' samples. The CDR3 reads CASSYPGTAAYEQYF. In DNA form, the CDR3 reads TGTGCCAGCAGTTACCCGGGGACCGCCGCCTACGAGCAGTACTTC.